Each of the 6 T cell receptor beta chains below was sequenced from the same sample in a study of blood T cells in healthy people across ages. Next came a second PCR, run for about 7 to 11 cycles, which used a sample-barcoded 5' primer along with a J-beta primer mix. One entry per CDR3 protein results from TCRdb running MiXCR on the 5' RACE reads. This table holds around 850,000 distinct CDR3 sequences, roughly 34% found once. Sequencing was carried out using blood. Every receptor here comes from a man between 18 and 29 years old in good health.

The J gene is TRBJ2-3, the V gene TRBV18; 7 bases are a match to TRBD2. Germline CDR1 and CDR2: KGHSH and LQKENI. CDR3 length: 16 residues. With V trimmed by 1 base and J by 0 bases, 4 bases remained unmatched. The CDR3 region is CASSPRSGISTDTQYF. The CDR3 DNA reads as TGTGCCAGCTCACCACGCAGCGGGATTAGCACAGATACGCAGTATTTT.

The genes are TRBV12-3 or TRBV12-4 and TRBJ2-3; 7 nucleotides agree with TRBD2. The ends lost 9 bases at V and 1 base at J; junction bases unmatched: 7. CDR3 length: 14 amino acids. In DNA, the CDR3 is TGTGCCAGTAGGCTAGCGGAGCGCACAGATACGCAGTATTTT. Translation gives CASRLAERTDTQYF.

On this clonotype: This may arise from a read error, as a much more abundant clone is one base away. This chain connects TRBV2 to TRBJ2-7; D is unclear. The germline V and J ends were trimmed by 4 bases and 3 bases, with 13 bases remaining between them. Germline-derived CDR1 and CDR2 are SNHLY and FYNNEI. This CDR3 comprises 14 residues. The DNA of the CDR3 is TGTGCCAGCAGTGTGATAGGCAGAATCTACGAGCAGTACTTC. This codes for CASSVIGRIYEQYF.

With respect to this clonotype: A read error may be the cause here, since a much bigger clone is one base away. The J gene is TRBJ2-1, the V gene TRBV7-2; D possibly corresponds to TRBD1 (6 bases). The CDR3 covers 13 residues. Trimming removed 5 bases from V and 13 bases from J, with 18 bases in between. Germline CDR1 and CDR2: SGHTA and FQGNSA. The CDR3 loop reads CASSIQGQETQFF. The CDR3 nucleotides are TGTGCCAGCAGCATACAGGGACAAGAGACCCAGTTCTTC.

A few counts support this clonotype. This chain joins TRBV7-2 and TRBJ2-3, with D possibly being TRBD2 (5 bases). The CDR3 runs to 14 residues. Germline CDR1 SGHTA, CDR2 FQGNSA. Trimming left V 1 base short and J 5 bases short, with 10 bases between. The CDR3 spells CASSLGSVEDTQYF. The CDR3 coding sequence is TGTGCCAGCAGCTTAGGTAGCGTGGAAGATACGCAGTATTTT.

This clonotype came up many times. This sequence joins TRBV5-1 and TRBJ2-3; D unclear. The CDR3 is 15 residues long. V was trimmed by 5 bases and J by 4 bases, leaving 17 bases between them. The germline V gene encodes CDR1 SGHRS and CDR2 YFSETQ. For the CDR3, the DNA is TGCGCCAGCAGTCCAGGAGCCCAGACTGCAGATACGCAGTATTTT. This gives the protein CASSPGAQTADTQYF.